These 32 T cell receptor beta chains share one sample of origin, sequenced in a study of PD-1 blockade in classical Hodgkin lymphoma. Every patient relapsed after autologous stem cell transplantation, and brentuximab vedotin exposure varied. TCRdb's copy holds only in-frame clones and misses some; the assay was immunoSEQ multiplex PCR. Of tens of thousands of clones listed, roughly 80% were seen once; the top ten hold around 30%. The input for sequencing was peripheral blood mononuclear cells (PBMCs), taken at baseline. Receptors originate from a human donor with classical Hodgkin lymphoma.

The count of this clone is one. The rearrangement joins TRBV5-1 to TRBJ2-1, with D tentatively TRBD1 (5 bases). The CDR3 has 15 residues. Germline V lookup: CDR1 SGHRS, CDR2 YFSETQ. Trimming shortened V by 0 bases and J by 6 bases, and 13 bases separated the two germline ends. The CDR3 DNA sequence: TGCGCCAGCAGCTTGGGGGGCTCAACCCCCAATGAGCAGTTCTTC. Translating it yields CASSLGGSTPNEQFF.

The chain is built from TRBV6-5 and TRBJ1-2, with a weak D call TRBD1 (5 bases). The CDR3 spans 15 residues. The germline gives CDR1 MNHEY, CDR2 SVGAGI. Trimming cost V 0 bases and J 4 bases, with 12 bases left between them. The CDR3 spells CASSYSTGGGYGYTF. CDR3 coding DNA: TGTGCCAGCAGTTACTCGACGGGGGGGGGCTATGGCTACACCTTC.

The chain combines TRBV6-5 with TRBJ1-2; TRBD1 matches 10 bases. Trimming took 6 bases from V and 4 from J; bases not matched to a gene: 5. Germline loops: CDR1 MNHEY, CDR2 SVGAGI. The CDR3 is 14 amino acids. For the CDR3, the DNA is TGTGCCAGCAGGCCCGGGACAGGGGTCTATGGCTACACCTTC. Amino acid sequence: CASRPGTGVYGYTF.

This sequence joins TRBV9 and TRBJ2-1; tentatively, D is TRBD1 (6 bases). Germline CDR1 reads SGDLS; CDR2 reads YYNGEE. This CDR3 contains 19 residues. The V and J ends lost 3 bases and 0 bases respectively, with 22 bases between them. The CDR3 region is CASSAPTGIQGNSYNEQFF. The DNA of the CDR3 is TGTGCCAGCAGCGCACCGACGGGAATACAGGGTAACTCCTACAATGAGCAGTTCTTC.

The chain carries TRBV5-1 and TRBJ2-3; TRBD1 aligns across 9 bases. Trimming cost V 4 bases and J 1 base; bases outside gene matches: 4. CDR1 is SGHRS and CDR2 is YFSETQ in the germline V gene. CDR3 length equals 15 residues. This CDR3 is CASSDRDRGTDTQYF. CDR3 nucleotides: TGCGCCAGCAGCGACCGGGACAGGGGCACAGATACGCAGTATTTT.

V gene TRBV7-9 combines with J gene TRBJ2-3; either TRBD1 or TRBD2 may fit D (6 bases each). The length of the CDR3 is 17 residues. V was trimmed by 4 bases and J by 5 bases, leaving 22 bases between them. The germline V gene encodes CDR1 SEHNR and CDR2 FQNEAQ (reference sequence). The CDR3 loop is CASSWDRGLGGLDTQYF. The CDR3 region has the DNA TGTGCCAGCAGCTGGGACCGAGGTCTAGGGGGGTTAGATACGCAGTATTTT.

The chain is built from TRBV30 and TRBJ1-2, with TRBD1 identical over 11 bases. J lost 4 bases, V lost 5 bases, and 3 bases had no gene match. The CDR3 sequence is 13 residues long. Germline V gives CDR1 GTSNPN, CDR2 SVGIG (reference sequence). The CDR3 DNA follows: TGTGCCTGGGGGACAGGGGGAATCTATGGCTACACCTTC. Residues: CAWGTGGIYGYTF.

This chain uses TRBV7-3 with TRBJ2-7; D is uncertain. The CDR3 has 13 residues. The ends were cut back, 5 bases at V and 3 bases at J, with 11 bases in the middle. The germline V gene encodes CDR1 SGHTA and CDR2 FQGTGA. CDR3 sequence (DNA): TGTGCCAGCAGCCCCTACGCTAACTACGAGCAGTACTTC. Translating gives CASSPYANYEQYF.

The V and J genes are TRBV7-9 and TRBJ2-3, with D unclear. V lost 3 bases and J 2 bases, leaving 6 bases between the germline ends. The CDR3 extends over 13 amino acids. The V gene's germline CDR1 is SEHNR and CDR2 FQNEAQ (reference sequence). The DNA of the CDR3 is TGTGCCAGCAGCTTCGGGTTCACAGATACGCAGTATTTT. Encoded protein: CASSFGFTDTQYF.

V gene TRBV13 combines with J gene TRBJ2-7; D is unclear. The ends were cut back, 1 base at V and 2 bases at J, with 6 bases in the middle. This CDR3 has 13 amino acids. Germline-derived CDR1 and CDR2 are PRHDT and FYEKMQ (reference sequence). CDR3 in amino acids: CASSLAGTYEQYF. For the CDR3, the DNA is TGTGCCAGCAGCTTAGCGGGTACCTACGAGCAGTACTTC. The whole variable domain, remainder taken from reference TRBV13 and TRBJ2-7, is AAGVIQSPRHLIKEKRETATLKCYPIPRHDTVYWYQQGPGQDPQFLISFYEKMQSDKGSIPDRFSAQQFSDYHSELNMSSLELGDSALYFCASSLAGTYEQYFGPGTRLTVT.

The chain links TRBV28 to TRBJ2-3; perhaps D is TRBD1 or TRBD2 (5 bases each). The CDR3 has 13 residues. Trimming cost V 11 bases and J 2 bases, with 14 bases left between them. From germline, CDR1 is MDHEN and CDR2 SYDVKM. The CDR3 here is CAFRDGTTDTQYF. The CDR3 DNA sequence: TGTGCCTTCCGGGACGGTACCACAGATACGCAGTATTTT.

The rearrangement uses TRBV9 and TRBJ2-5; D not resolved. V was pared by 0 bases and J by 5 bases, with 8 bases between. Germline CDR1 is SGDLS and CDR2 is YYNGEE. CDR3 length: 13 amino acids. The CDR3 sequence is CASSVGNRETQYF. Here the CDR3 DNA reads TGTGCCAGCAGCGTAGGGAATCGGGAGACCCAGTACTTC.

The chain is built from TRBV7-9 and TRBJ2-2; 7 bases are a match to TRBD1. Germline V CDR1 and CDR2: SEHNR, FQNEAQ (reference sequence). Losses at the gene ends were 2 bases for V and 11 bases for J; bases not matched to a gene: 8. CDR3 length: 14 amino acids. CDR3 bases: TGTGCCAGCAGCTTATGGGGACAGCCATTTGAGCTGTTTTTT. This sequence encodes CASSLWGQPFELFF.

This chain links TRBV4-3 with TRBJ1-1; possible D gene TRBD1, 5 bases. V was shortened by 1 base and J by 0 bases, with 9 bases between the two germline ends. Germline CDR1 LGHNA, CDR2 YSLEER. The CDR3 sequence is 15 residues long. CDR3 bases: TGCGCCAGCAGCCAAGCTGACAGCCTGAACACTGAAGCTTTCTTT. The encoded protein is CASSQADSLNTEAFF.

This chain uses TRBV30 with TRBJ2-7; the D is unclear. CDR1 and CDR2 (germline): GTSNPN, SVGIG (reference sequence). The CDR3 runs 17 residues. Between the trimmed V and J ends, which lost 0 bases and 2 bases, there was a span of 20 bases. The chain's CDR3 is CAWSVTRTLTGTYEQYF. The CDR3 DNA is TGTGCCTGGAGTGTAACACGGACCCTAACCGGAACCTACGAGCAGTACTTC.

The chain carries TRBV7-9 and TRBJ2-7, with D perhaps TRBD1 (6 bases). CDR1 and CDR2 (germline): SEHNR, FQNEAQ (reference sequence). V lost 1 base to trimming and J lost 3 bases, with 7 bases between them. The CDR3 runs to 13 residues. CDR3 sequence reads: CASSLEGGYEQYF. The CDR3 DNA sequence: TGTGCCAGCAGCTTAGAAGGGGGCTACGAGCAGTACTTC.

This clone has only a few counts. The chain couples TRBV19 to TRBJ1-5; D call uncertain. This CDR3 region has 12 residues. Trimming cost V 3 bases and J 5 bases, with 5 bases left between them. Germline V gene sequence: CDR1 LNHDA, CDR2 SQIVND (reference sequence). In nucleotides, the CDR3 is TGTGCCAGTAGTATGGAGGATCAGCCCCAGCATTTT. It translates to CASSMEDQPQHF.

The rearrangement uses TRBV7-3 and TRBJ1-2; 8 positions match TRBD1. Germline CDR1 reads SGHTA; CDR2 reads FQGTGA. With V trimmed by 2 bases and J by 3 bases, 2 bases remained unmatched. This CDR3 has 14 residues. DNA of the CDR3: TGTGCCAGCAGCTTACAGGGGGCAGACTATGGCTACACCTTC. Its protein is CASSLQGADYGYTF.

This chain joins TRBV2 and TRBJ1-1; D unresolved. Germline CDR1 SNHLY, CDR2 FYNNEI. Between the trimmed V and J ends, which lost 8 bases and 6 bases, there was a span of 16 bases. The CDR3 is 13 residues long. CDR3 region: CASGRPLLAEAFF. CDR3 sequence (DNA): TGTGCCAGCGGACGGCCTTTGTTGGCTGAAGCTTTCTTT.

V and J are TRBV5-4 and TRBJ2-2, with TRBD2 identical over 12 bases. The CDR3 totals 16 residues. J lost 6 bases, V lost 4 bases, and 7 bases had no gene match. Per the germline V gene, CDR1 is SGHNT and CDR2 is YYREEE (reference sequence). The DNA for the CDR3 is TGTGCCAGCAGCCTAACTAGCGGGGGGATCGCCGGGGAGCTGTTTTTT. Translation: CASSLTSGGIAGELFF.

The V and J genes are TRBV6-5 and TRBJ1-2; D is unclear. In germline, CDR1 is MNHEY, CDR2 SVGAGI. The CDR3 spans 12 residues. V was shortened by 8 bases and J by 2 bases, with 9 bases between the two germline ends. CDR3 region: CASSRGNYGYTF. Here the CDR3 DNA reads TGTGCCAGCTCCCGAGGAAACTATGGCTACACCTTC.

The chain joins TRBV7-3 to TRBJ1-1; D unresolved. The CDR3 totals 15 residues. Deletions cut 4 bases from V and 0 bases from J, with 12 bases between. CDR1 is SGHTA, CDR2 FQGTGA, per germline. The CDR3 DNA is TGTGCCAGCAGCTCCCTACCCCTCATGAACACTGAAGCTTTCTTT. Its translation: CASSSLPLMNTEAFF.

The J gene is TRBJ2-7, the V gene TRBV28, with D uncertain. Germline CDR1 reads MDHEN; CDR2 reads SYDVKM. The CDR3 spans 13 residues. V shed 7 bases and J shed 6 bases, with 16 bases lying between them. The CDR3 region is CASTQSPGPEQYF. CDR3 bases: TGTGCCAGCACCCAGAGTCCCGGGCCCGAGCAGTACTTC. The complete variable domain, with remaining parts taken from reference TRBV28 and TRBJ2-7, reads DVKVTQSSRYLVKRTGEKVFLECVQDMDHENMFWYRQDPGLGLRLIYFSYDVKMKEKGDIPEGYSVSREKKERFSLILESASTNQTSMYLCASTQSPGPEQYFGPGTRLTVT.

The chain employs TRBV29-1 and TRBJ2-5; 7 bases map to TRBD1. Trimming removed 4 bases from V and 4 bases from J; junction bases left unmatched: 3. The CDR3 runs 12 residues. Germline CDR1 is SQVTM and CDR2 is ANQGSEA. CDR3 coding DNA: TGCAGCGTTGTGGCAGGGGGAGAGACCCAGTACTTC. It is translated as CSVVAGGETQYF.

CDR3 DNA: TGTGCCAGCAGTGAAAGGGGGACGGAAAAACTGTTTTTT. This codes for CASSERGTEKLFF. The chain combines TRBV6-1 with TRBJ1-4, with a weak D call TRBD1 (6 bases). CDR3 length: 13 amino acids. The V gene lost 2 bases and the J gene lost 8 bases, with 9 bases spanning the gap. The germline gives CDR1 MNHNS, CDR2 SASEGT.

This chain joins TRBV7-2 and TRBJ1-6, with a weak D call TRBD1 (6 bases). Per germline, CDR1 SGHTA and CDR2 FQGNSA. The ends were cut back, 7 bases at V and 6 bases at J, with 13 bases in the middle. CDR3 length equals 14 residues. Here the CDR3 DNA reads TGTGCCAGCACCCTTTGGGGGGCTAATTCACCCCTCCACTTT. It yields the protein CASTLWGANSPLHF. The variable domain in full, with the rest retrieved from reference TRBV7-2 and TRBJ1-6, is GAGVSQSPSNKVTEKGKDVELRCDPISGHTALYWYRQSLGQGLEFLIYFQGNSAPDKSGLPSDRFSAERTGGSVSTLTIQRTQQEDSAVYLCASTLWGANSPLHFGNGTRLTVT.

This clone was picked up a small number of times. The chain has TRBV6-5 and TRBJ1-1, with unresolved D. The CDR3 has 15 residues. The germline V and J ends were trimmed by 0 bases and 1 base, with 9 bases remaining between them. Germline CDR1 MNHEY, CDR2 SVGAGI. The CDR3 DNA follows: TGTGCCAGCAGTTACTCGATAGTCCCGAACACTGAAGCTTTCTTT. This translates into CASSYSIVPNTEAFF.

The chain joins TRBV29-1 to TRBJ1-2, with TRBD1 matching over 8 bases. The CDR3 sequence is 11 residues long. Germline values: CDR1 SQVTM, CDR2 ANQGSEA. The ends lost 5 bases at V and 8 bases at J; junction bases unmatched: 4. The CDR3 DNA follows: TGCAGCGTTTGGACAGGGATCGGCTACACCTTC. This translates into CSVWTGIGYTF.

The chain carries TRBV19 and TRBJ2-7, with TRBD2 as a possible D gene (5 bases). Germline assignment: CDR1 LNHDA and CDR2 SQIVND (reference sequence). With 5 bases removed from V and 1 base from J, the gap between germline ends came to 12 bases. This CDR3 spans 14 amino acids. Here the CDR3 reads CASSSAGGSYEQYF. CDR3 DNA sequence: TGTGCCAGTAGTTCGGCCGGCGGGTCCTACGAGCAGTACTTC. The full variable domain, completed using reference TRBV19 and TRBJ2-7, is DGGITQSPKYLFRKEGQNVTLSCEQNLNHDAMYWYRQDPGQGLRLIYYSQIVNDFQKGDIAEGYSVSREKKESFPLTVTSAQKNPTAFYLCASSSAGGSYEQYFGPGTRLTVT.

The chain employs TRBV10-3 and TRBJ1-2; 10 nucleotides match TRBD1. J was trimmed by 6 bases and V by 1 base; bases with no gene match: 2. Germline V gene data show CDR1 as ENHRY and CDR2 as SYGVKD. The CDR3 runs to 14 residues. CDR3 sequence reads: CAISEFGTGDGYTF. The CDR3 DNA sequence: TGTGCCATCAGTGAGTTTGGGACAGGGGATGGCTACACCTTC.

The V and J genes are TRBV15 and TRBJ2-5; D gene ambiguous. Germline CDR1 reads LNHNV; CDR2 reads YYDKDF (reference sequence). The CDR3 extends over 15 amino acids. Trimming stripped 0 bases from V and 2 bases from J, with 10 bases between. The CDR3: CATSRDVARQETQYF. The CDR3, as DNA: TGTGCCACCAGCAGAGATGTTGCCAGGCAAGAGACCCAGTACTTC.

The V gene is TRBV2, the J gene TRBJ1-1; no reliable D call. V lost 4 bases, J lost 0 bases, and 6 bases lay in between. Germline CDR1 reads SNHLY; CDR2 reads FYNNEI. CDR3 length: 13 residues. The chain's CDR3 is CASSGFMNTEAFF. The CDR3 DNA follows: TGTGCCAGCAGTGGGTTTATGAACACTGAAGCTTTCTTT.